Following are 6 T cell receptor beta chains from one sample sequenced in a study of shared clonotypes between healthy human individuals (dated by TCRdb to the early 2020s). Library preparation used the immunoSEQ multiplex PCR assay. TCRdb obtained this table from immuneACCESS and retained in-frame rearrangements with V and J assigned. These tables miss some clones; where compared with another copy, unresolved V genes account for less than half of the shortfall, and the remainder is unexplained. A total of a few million clones appear in this sample, about 94% of them only once. Around 0.13% of the sample comes from the top ten. Source material: naive CD4+ T cells sorted from blood. The label giving this sample's cell subset or site can be read as: CD45RA+ positively selected. Source of these receptors: a man between 18 and 29 years old in good health.

The chain combines TRBV2 with TRBJ1-5; 10 bases line up with TRBD1. J was trimmed by 3 bases and V by 5 bases; bases with no gene match: 4. CDR3 length equals 15 residues. Germline values: CDR1 SNHLY, CDR2 FYNNEI. The CDR3, as DNA: TGTGCCAGCAGTTCGGACAGGGGGACCAATCAGCCCCAGCATTTT. Translating it yields CASSSDRGTNQPQHF.

The CDR3 DNA reads as TGCGCCAGCAGCACAGGCAGGGGGCCGGGGGAGACCCAGTACTTC. It yields the protein CASSTGRGPGETQYF. The chain recombines TRBV5-1 with TRBJ2-5; 8 bases line up with TRBD1. This CDR3 comprises 15 residues. Germline V gene sequence: CDR1 SGHRS, CDR2 YFSETQ. V lost 4 bases, J lost 5 bases, and 10 bases stayed unmatched.

The chain has TRBV7-5 and TRBJ2-3; the table's D call TRBD2 went unverified against the DNA. TRBV7-5 corresponds to a pseudogene. CDR3 length: 18 residues. CDR3 protein: CARSLRSPLAGSTDTQYF. The CDR3, as DNA: TGTGCCAGAAGCCTAAGGAGTCCTCTAGCGGGGAGCACAGATACGCAGTATTTT.

A note on this clone: The identical CDR3 is also encoded by other nucleotide sequences in the sample. CDR3 DNA: TGTGCCAGCAGCGGGGAGTACGAGCAGTACTTC. Translated, it gives CASSGEYEQYF. J is TRBJ2-7 and V is TRBV2; weak D call: TRBD2 (5 bases). CDR1 and CDR2 (germline): SNHLY, FYNNEI. Between the trimmed V and J ends, which lost 6 bases and 4 bases, there was a span of 7 bases. This CDR3 has 11 residues.

V is TRBV6-6 and J is TRBJ2-7; 8 bases are shared with TRBD1. The V gene end was trimmed by 7 bases and the J gene end by 4 bases; junction bases not matched to a gene: 9. CDR3 size: 14 residues. Germline CDR1 MNHNY, CDR2 SVGAGI (reference sequence). The CDR3 loop is CASNRGTGAYEQYF. DNA of the CDR3: TGTGCCAGCAATCGAGGGACAGGAGCGTACGAGCAGTACTTC.

This sequence joins TRBV29-1 and TRBJ2-7; 10 bases are shared with TRBD2. This CDR3 is 14 amino acids long. The germline V gene has CDR1 SQVTM and CDR2 ANQGSEA. V lost 5 bases to trimming and J lost 6 bases; unmatched junction nucleotides: 10. The CDR3 coding sequence is TGCAGCGTTTCGCCTAGCGGGAGTGGAGGCGAGCAGTACTTC. Its protein product is CSVSPSGSGGEQYF.